The present entry profiles one T cell receptor (beta chain) with its context. The target antigen is unknown. This CDR3 comprises 14 residues. Germline V gives CDR1 MNHEY, CDR2 SVGAGI. Trimming took 9 bases from V and 1 from J; bases not matched to a gene: 4. This sample is drawn from a study of T cell responses to AZD1222 COVID-19 vaccine. Produced via immunoSEQ multiplex PCR; TCRdb's table is partial and in-frame only. The repertoire holds under 100,000 clones, about 90% seen once, with 6% to 8.5% in the top ten. Findings of the study overall: Only after the peak T cell response were repertoires sampled. Mapped onto spike, vaccine-associated CD4 TCRs spanned it and were dominant at 160-218 and 743-854. The reported proportion of spike-specific TCRs targeting unmutated variant regions was nearly half. Most donors were white British, females outnumbered males, and clonal diversity was possibly underestimated.

The sample here was peripheral blood, taken on day 0 of MenACWY control vaccination. The V call is TRBV6-5, the J call TRBJ1-3; 9 nucleotides match TRBD1. The TCR originated in an adult in good health. The CDR3 bases are TGTGCCAGTATACAGGGGGCGTCTGGAAACACCATATATTTT. Protein: CASIQGASGNTIYF.